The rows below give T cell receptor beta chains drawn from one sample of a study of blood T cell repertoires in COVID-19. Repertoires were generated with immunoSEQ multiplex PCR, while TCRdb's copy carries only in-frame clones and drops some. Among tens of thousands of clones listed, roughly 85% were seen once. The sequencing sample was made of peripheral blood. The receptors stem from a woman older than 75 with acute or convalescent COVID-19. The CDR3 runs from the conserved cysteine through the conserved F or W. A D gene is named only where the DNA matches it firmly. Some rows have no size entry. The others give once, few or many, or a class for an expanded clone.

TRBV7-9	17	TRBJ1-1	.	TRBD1	TGTGCCAGCAGCTTAGGTGGGACAGGGGGAACGAACACTGAAGCTTTCTTT	CASSLGGTGGTNTEAFF
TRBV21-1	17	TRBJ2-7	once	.	TGTGCCAGCAGCCCCCAGGAGGTGCGGGGGGCCACCTACGAGCAGTACTTC	CASSPQEVRGATYEQYF
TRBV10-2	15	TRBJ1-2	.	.	TGCGCCAGCAGTGGAGGGTCGTTAGCCTTTTCCGGCTACACCTTC	CASSGGSLAFSGYTF
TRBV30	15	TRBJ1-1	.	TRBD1	TGTGCCTGGAGCGGGGACAGGGGTCGGTTCCGGCAAGCTTTCTTT	CAWSGDRGRFRQAFF
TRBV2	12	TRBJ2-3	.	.	TGTGCCAGCAGTACCCAGGGTGATACGCAGTATTTT	CASSTQGDTQYF
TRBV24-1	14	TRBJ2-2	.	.	TGTGCCACCAGCCCGACAGGGAGGAGGGGGGAGCTGTTTTTT	CATSPTGRRGELFF
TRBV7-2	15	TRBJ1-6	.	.	TGTGCCAGCAGCTTAAACTACGGGGATAATTCACCCCTCCACTTT	CASSLNYGDNSPLHF
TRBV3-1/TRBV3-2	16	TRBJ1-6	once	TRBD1	TGTGCCAGCAGTCACAGGGGGAGCTCCTATAATTCACCCCTCCACTTT	CASSHRGSSYNSPLHF
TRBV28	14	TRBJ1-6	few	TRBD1	TGTGCCAGCACCAGGACAGGGACGAATTCACCCCTCCACTTT	CASTRTGTNSPLHF
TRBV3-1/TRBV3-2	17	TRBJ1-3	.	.	TGTGCCAGCAGCCAAATAAATCGGCCTCTAGTCGGAAACACCATATATTTT	CASSQINRPLVGNTIYF
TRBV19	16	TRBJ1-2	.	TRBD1	TGTGCCACCACCCGGCACCCCGGGACAGGGAGCTATGGCTACACCTTC	CATTRHPGTGSYGYTF
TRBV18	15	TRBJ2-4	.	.	TGTGCCAGCTCACCACCGTCTCTAGCCAAAAACATTCAGTACTTC	CASSPPSLAKNIQYF
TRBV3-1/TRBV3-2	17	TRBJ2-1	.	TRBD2	TGTGCCAGCAGCCAAACTCCGGGACTAGGATCCCCCAATGAGCAGTTCTTC	CASSQTPGLGSPNEQFF
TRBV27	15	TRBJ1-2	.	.	TGTGCCAGCAGTTTAGGGGTCTTGACAGAGTATGGCTACACCTTC	CASSLGVLTEYGYTF
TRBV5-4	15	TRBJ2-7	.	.	TGTGCCAGCAGCTTGGACAGATTTAACTCCTACGAGCAGTACTTC	CASSLDRFNSYEQYF
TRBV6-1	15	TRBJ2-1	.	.	TGTGCCAGCAGTGAAGCGTTTGCCAGCTACAATGAGCAGTTCTTC	CASSEAFASYNEQFF
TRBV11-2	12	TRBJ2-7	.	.	TGTGCCAGCAGCTTAGTAACAGCTGAGCAGTACTTC	CASSLVTAEQYF
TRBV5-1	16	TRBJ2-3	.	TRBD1	TGCGCCAGCAGCAGGACAGGCCAAGACTCCACAGATACGCAGTATTTT	CASSRTGQDSTDTQYF
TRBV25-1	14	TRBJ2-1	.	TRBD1	TGTGCCAGCAGTGAGGGACAGGGGGCTAGTGAGCAGTTCTTC	CASSEGQGASEQFF
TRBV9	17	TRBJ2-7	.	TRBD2	TGTGCCAGCAGCCCTCGAAGGGGGATAGCGGGGGCCTACGAGCAGTACTTC	CASSPRRGIAGAYEQYF
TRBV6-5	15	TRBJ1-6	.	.	TGTGCCAGCAGGGGAGCCCCAGGGGACAATTCACCCCTCCACTTT	CASRGAPGDNSPLHF
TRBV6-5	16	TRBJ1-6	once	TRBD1	TGTGCCAGCAGTTACGGGACAGATTTCTATAATTCACCCCTCCACTTT	CASSYGTDFYNSPLHF
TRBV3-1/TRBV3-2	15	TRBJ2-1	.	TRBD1	TGTGCCAGCGAGTACAGGGGGACAGGGTACAATGAGCAGTTCTTC	CASEYRGTGYNEQFF
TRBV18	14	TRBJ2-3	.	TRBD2	TGTGCCAGCTCACCAATAGCGGGGTCCGATACGCAGTATTTT	CASSPIAGSDTQYF
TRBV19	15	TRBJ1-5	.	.	TGTGCCAGTAGTCGGACCGGGGGTAGCAATCAGCCCCAGCATTTT	CASSRTGGSNQPQHF
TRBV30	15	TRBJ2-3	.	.	TGTGCCTGGAGTGTAACGGGATCTATGGGTGGTACGCAGTATTTT	CAWSVTGSMGGTQYF
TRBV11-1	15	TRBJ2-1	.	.	TGTGCCAGCAGCCCCCGGGGAGCGGGTGTCGATGAGCAGTTCTTC	CASSPRGAGVDEQFF
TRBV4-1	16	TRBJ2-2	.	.	TGCGCCAGCAGCCAAGATGAGGGTCCGAACACCGGGGAGCTGTTTTTT	CASSQDEGPNTGELFF
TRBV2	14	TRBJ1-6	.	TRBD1	TGTGCCAGCAGTGTAACAGGGGTTTCGACACCCCTCCACTTT	CASSVTGVSTPLHF
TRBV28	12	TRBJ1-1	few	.	TGTGCCAGCAGTTTATTCGTGTCCGAAGCTTTCTTT	CASSLFVSEAFF
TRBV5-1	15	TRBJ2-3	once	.	TGCGCCAGCAGCTTGGTAGGGGAAGGCACAGATACGCAGTATTTT	CASSLVGEGTDTQYF
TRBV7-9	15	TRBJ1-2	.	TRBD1	TGTGCCAGCACCTATACAGGGGCGAGTAACTATGGCTACACCTTC	CASTYTGASNYGYTF
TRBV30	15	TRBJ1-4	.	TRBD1	TGTGCCTGGAGTGAGGGGGCAACAACTAATGAAAAACTGTTTTTT	CAWSEGATTNEKLFF
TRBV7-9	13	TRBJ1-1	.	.	TGTGCCAGCAGCTTAACCACTCTGGTCGGAGCTTTCTTT	CASSLTTLVGAFF
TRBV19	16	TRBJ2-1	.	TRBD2	TGTGCCAGTAGTATAGATGCGGGAGGGCCCTACAATGAGCAGTTCTTC	CASSIDAGGPYNEQFF
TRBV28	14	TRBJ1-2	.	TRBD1	TGTGCCAGCAAGGCAGGGGGTCGAGTGGATGGCTACACCTTC	CASKAGGRVDGYTF
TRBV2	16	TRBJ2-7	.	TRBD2	TGTGCCAGCAGTGAAGTGCGGCTAGCGGACTCCTACGAGCAGTACTTC	CASSEVRLADSYEQYF
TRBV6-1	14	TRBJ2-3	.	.	TGTGCCAGCAGTGACCGACTAGTCGGAGATACGCAGTATTTT	CASSDRLVGDTQYF
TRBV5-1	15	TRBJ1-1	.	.	TGCGCCAGCAGCTTGTCCCTTCTCGTTGACACTGAAGCTTTCTTT	CASSLSLLVDTEAFF
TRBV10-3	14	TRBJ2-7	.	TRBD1	TGTGCCATCAGTCCGGGACAGGGGAACAACGAGCAGTACTTC	CAISPGQGNNEQYF
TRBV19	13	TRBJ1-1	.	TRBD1	TGTGCCAGTAGTCGGGACAGGGACACTGAAGCTTTCTTT	CASSRDRDTEAFF
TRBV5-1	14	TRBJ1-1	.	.	TGCGCCAGCAGCCCCCAGGGCGCGCACACTGAAGCTTTCTTT	CASSPQGAHTEAFF